These 20 T cell receptor beta chains originate from one sample sequenced in a study of response to subunit inactivated influenza vaccine. TCRdb passed the RT-PCR reads through MiXCR, listing each CDR3 protein once. This sample has around 470,000 distinct CDR3 sequences, with 6% to 9% found just once. The input for sequencing was PBMCs from blood, taken less than 25 months after vaccination. Source of these receptors: a man aged 50 to 75 who received an inactivated influenza vaccine.

The rearrangement links TRBV3-1 to TRBJ2-7, with no clear D. The CDR3 runs 14 residues. The V end was cut by 1 base, the J end by 2 bases, with 9 bases between. Per germline, CDR1 LGHDT and CDR2 YNNKEL (reference sequence). The CDR3 DNA is TGTGCCAGCAGCCAAGGCATTTGGGCCTACGAGCAGTACTTC. Encoded protein: CASSQGIWAYEQYF.

The J gene is TRBJ1-6, the V gene TRBV5-6; weak D call: TRBD1 (6 bases). This CDR3 has 13 residues. CDR1 and CDR2 (germline): SGHDT, YYEEEE. Trimming stripped 2 bases from V and 14 bases from J, with 14 bases between. CDR3 DNA sequence: TGTGCCAGCAGCTTCAGGACAGCCGAAGCCCTCCACTTT. Translating it yields CASSFRTAEALHF.

The chain is built from TRBV4-1 and TRBJ2-7; D is undetermined. This CDR3 region has 15 residues. Deletions cut 1 base from V and 5 bases from J, with 15 bases between. CDR1 MGHRA and CDR2 YSYEKL come from the germline V gene. The CDR3 region is CASSQALGRANEQYF. CDR3 bases: TGCGCCAGCAGCCAAGCCTTAGGGCGCGCCAACGAGCAGTACTTC.

Comments on this clonotype: The junction shows a germline mismatch at one end, possibly a read error. The V call is TRBV5-5, the J call TRBJ1-6, with D tentatively TRBD1 (5 bases). This CDR3 spans 17 amino acids. Germline CDR1 reads SGHKS; CDR2 reads YYEKEE (reference sequence). The CDR3 nucleotides are TGTGCCAGCAGCTTGTCTGGTGGGGCGGATGTAAATTCACCCCCCCACTTT. This translates into CASSLSGGADVNSPPHF.

This clonotype was seen a handful of times. The V gene is TRBV12-3 or TRBV12-4, the J gene TRBJ2-2; D unclear. The CDR3 length is 11 residues. Trimming removed 7 bases from V and 6 bases from J, with 6 bases in between. CDR3 DNA sequence: TGTGCCAGCACAGTTTCCGGGGAGCTGTTTTTT. Amino acid sequence: CASTVSGELFF.

V gene TRBV27 combines with J gene TRBJ2-3; D perhaps matches TRBD1 (5 bases). With 2 bases removed from V and 7 bases from J, the gap between germline ends came to 16 bases. Per germline, CDR1 MNHEY and CDR2 SMNVEV (reference sequence). The CDR3 sequence is 15 residues long. The DNA for the CDR3 is TGTGCCAGCAGTTTAAGTCTCCAGGGTGTAAATACGCAGTATTTT. The encoded protein is CASSLSLQGVNTQYF.

This clonotype was found many times. V is TRBV4-3 and J is TRBJ2-1; D might be TRBD2 (6 bases). V was pared by 0 bases and J by 11 bases, with 17 bases between. Germline values: CDR1 LGHNA, CDR2 YSLEER. This CDR3 contains 15 residues. CDR3 amino acids: CASSQDRRGLDQQFF. The CDR3 DNA is TGCGCCAGCAGCCAAGATAGGCGGGGACTGGATCAGCAGTTCTTC.

This clonotype has a handful of counts. The chain recombines TRBV30 with TRBJ1-5; perhaps TRBD1 as D (5 bases). There are 16 residues in the CDR3. V lost 0 bases, J lost 2 bases, and 14 bases lay in between. Germline V CDR1 and CDR2: GTSNPN, SVGIG (reference sequence). This CDR3 is CAWSVGGSRGNQPQHF. Written as DNA, the CDR3 is TGTGCCTGGAGTGTTGGAGGGTCCAGGGGCAATCAGCCCCAGCATTTT.

This clonotype has just one count. A read error may account for a junction end that differs from germline. The chain recombines TRBV3-1 with TRBJ2-2; D ambiguous. Germline V gene data show CDR1 as LGHDT and CDR2 as YNNKEL (reference sequence). The CDR3 sequence is 14 residues long. The CDR3 sequence is CASSQTANTEELFF. CDR3 sequence (DNA): TGTGCCAGCAGCCAAACAGCGAACACCGAGGAGCTGTTTTTT.

This clonotype was detected ten times or more. CDR3 DNA: TGCAGTGCTAGGAACCCGGCGGGGGCCCGGCACAATGAGCAGTTCTTC. Encoded protein: CSARNPAGARHNEQFF. The genes are TRBV20-1 and TRBJ2-1; tentatively, D is TRBD2 (7 bases). The CDR3 has 16 amino acids. With 3 bases removed from V and 5 bases from J, the gap between germline ends came to 20 bases. The germline V gene encodes CDR1 DFQATT and CDR2 SNEGSKA (reference sequence).

The chain carries TRBV4-2 and TRBJ2-1, with unresolved D. CDR3 length: 13 amino acids. V dropped 4 bases and J dropped 6 bases, with 10 bases sitting between them. The germline gives CDR1 LGHNA, CDR2 YNFKEQ. CDR3 nucleotides: TGTGCCAGCAGCCTCGGCCACCCCAATGAGCAGTTCTTC. Protein product: CASSLGHPNEQFF.

This clonotype was observed a few times. The chain carries TRBV18 and TRBJ2-7; TRBD2 matches 12 bases. V was clipped by 3 bases and J by 5 bases; unmatched bases: 11. This CDR3 has 17 amino acids. Germline values: CDR1 KGHSH, CDR2 LQKENI. The CDR3 sequence: CASSPRASGRALNEQYF. The CDR3 DNA sequence: TGTGCCAGCTCACCCCGGGCTAGCGGGAGGGCCCTCAACGAGCAGTACTTC.

This clonotype was counted a few times. The chain combines TRBV29-1 with TRBJ2-7; 7 bases are shared with TRBD2. V gave up 5 bases and J gave up 1 base; unmatched junction bases: 5. Germline CDR1 reads SQVTM; CDR2 reads ANQGSEA. This CDR3 spans 13 amino acids. The chain's CDR3 is CSVLTGGSYEQYF. For the CDR3, the DNA is TGCAGCGTTTTAACGGGAGGTTCCTACGAGCAGTACTTC.

This clonotype appeared a few times. This chain connects TRBV10-3 to TRBJ1-5; D call uncertain. V lost 10 bases and J lost 2, with 15 bases in between. Germline-derived CDR1 and CDR2 are ENHRY and SYGVKD. This CDR3 has 14 residues. CDR3 in DNA: TGTGCCACGGGGTTAGGGCAGGGCAATCAGCCCCAGCATTTT. Translation: CATGLGQGNQPQHF.

At least ten counts were recorded for this clonotype. The chain couples TRBV7-2 to TRBJ2-7; D is possibly TRBD2 (5 bases). The CDR3 is 12 amino acids. V lost 9 bases and J 0 bases, leaving 9 bases between the germline ends. CDR1 SGHTA and CDR2 FQGNSA come from the germline V gene. CDR3 sequence: CARRASSYEQYF. DNA of the CDR3: TGTGCCAGGAGGGCCAGCTCCTACGAGCAGTACTTC.

This clonotype was found a few times. This chain links TRBV11-2 with TRBJ2-7, with D perhaps TRBD1 (6 bases). Germline V gene lookup returns CDR1 SGHAT and CDR2 FQNNGV. The CDR3 is made up of 13 amino acids. V was pared by 5 bases and J by 6 bases, with 14 bases between. In nucleotides, the CDR3 is TGTGCCAGCAGCGGCGACAGGCTAGGCGAGCAGTACTTC. It specifies CASSGDRLGEQYF.

The V gene is TRBV4-2, the J gene TRBJ2-1; TRBD2 aligns across 10 bases. The ends lost 4 bases at V and 0 bases at J; junction bases unmatched: 15. This CDR3 region has 20 residues. The germline gives CDR1 LGHNA, CDR2 YNFKEQ. The CDR3 nucleotides are TGTGCCAGCAGCCGCAAGGCCCTCTGGACTAGCGGAGACTCCTACAATGAGCAGTTCTTC. It yields the protein CASSRKALWTSGDSYNEQFF.

This clonotype showed up just a few times. This rearrangement joins TRBV7-9 to TRBJ1-1, with D uncertain. Between the trimmed V and J ends, which lost 4 bases and 1 base, there was a span of 16 bases. The V gene's germline CDR1 is SEHNR and CDR2 FQNEAQ (reference sequence). CDR3 size: 16 residues. The chain's CDR3 is CASSSNALGTNTEAFF. The DNA for the CDR3 is TGTGCCAGCAGCTCCAACGCATTAGGTACGAACACTGAAGCTTTCTTT.

The V and J genes are TRBV3-1 and TRBJ2-7; 9 bases map to TRBD1. With 3 bases clipped from V and 3 bases from J, the junction kept 6 bases outside the gene matches. Germline V CDR1 and CDR2: LGHDT, YNNKEL (reference sequence). The CDR3 length is 15 residues. This chain's CDR3 is CASSQPTGGHYEQYF. CDR3 bases: TGTGCCAGCAGCCAGCCGACAGGGGGTCACTACGAGCAGTACTTC.

This clonotype was seen a handful of times. At one end, the junction sequence differs from germline, possibly due to a read error. This chain links TRBV7-7 with TRBJ2-5; the match to TRBD2 covers 7 bases. Germline CDR1 and CDR2: SSHAT and FNYEAQ (reference sequence). The CDR3 is 13 residues long. CDR3 protein: CASSWTRLETQYF. In DNA form, the CDR3 reads TGTGCTAGCAGCTGGACTAGGTTAGAGACCCAGTACTTC.